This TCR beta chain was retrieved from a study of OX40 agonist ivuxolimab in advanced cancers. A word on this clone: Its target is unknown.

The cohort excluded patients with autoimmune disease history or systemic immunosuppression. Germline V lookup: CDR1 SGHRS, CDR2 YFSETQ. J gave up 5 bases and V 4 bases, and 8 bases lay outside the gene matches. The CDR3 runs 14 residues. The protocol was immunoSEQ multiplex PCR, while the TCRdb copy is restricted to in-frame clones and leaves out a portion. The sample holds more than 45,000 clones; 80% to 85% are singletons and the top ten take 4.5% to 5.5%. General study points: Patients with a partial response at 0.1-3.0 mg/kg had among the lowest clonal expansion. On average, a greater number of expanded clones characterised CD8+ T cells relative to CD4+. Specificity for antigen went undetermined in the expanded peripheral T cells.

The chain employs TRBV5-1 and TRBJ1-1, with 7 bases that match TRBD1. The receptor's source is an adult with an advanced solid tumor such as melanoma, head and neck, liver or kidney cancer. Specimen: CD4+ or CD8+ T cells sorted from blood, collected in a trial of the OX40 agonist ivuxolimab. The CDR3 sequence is CASSPDRMGTEAFF. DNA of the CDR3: TGCGCCAGCAGCCCGGACAGGATGGGGACTGAAGCTTTCTTT.